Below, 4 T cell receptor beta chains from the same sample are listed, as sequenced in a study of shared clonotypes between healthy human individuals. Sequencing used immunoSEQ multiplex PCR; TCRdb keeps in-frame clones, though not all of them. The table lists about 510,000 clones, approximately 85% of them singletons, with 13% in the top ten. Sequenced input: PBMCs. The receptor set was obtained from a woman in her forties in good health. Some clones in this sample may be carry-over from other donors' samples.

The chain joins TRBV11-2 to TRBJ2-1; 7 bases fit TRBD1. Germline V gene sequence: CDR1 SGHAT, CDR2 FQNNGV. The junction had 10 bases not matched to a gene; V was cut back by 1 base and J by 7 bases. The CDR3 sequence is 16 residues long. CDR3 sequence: CASSLVTGSIGNEQFF. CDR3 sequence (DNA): TGTGCCAGCAGCTTAGTGACAGGGAGCATAGGGAATGAGCAGTTCTTC.

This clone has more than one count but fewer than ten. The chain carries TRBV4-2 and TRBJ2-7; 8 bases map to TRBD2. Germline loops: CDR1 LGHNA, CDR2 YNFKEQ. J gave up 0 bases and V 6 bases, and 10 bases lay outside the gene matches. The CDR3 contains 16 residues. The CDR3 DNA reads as TGTGCCAGCAGGCGCGGACTAGCCACATCCTCCTACGAGCAGTACTTC. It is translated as CASRRGLATSSYEQYF.

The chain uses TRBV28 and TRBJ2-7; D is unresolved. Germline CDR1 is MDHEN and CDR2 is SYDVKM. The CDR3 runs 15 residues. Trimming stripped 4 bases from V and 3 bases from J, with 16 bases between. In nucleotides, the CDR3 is TGTGCCAGCAGTTATAGTAGGGCAGCGAACTACGAGCAGTACTTC. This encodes CASSYSRAANYEQYF. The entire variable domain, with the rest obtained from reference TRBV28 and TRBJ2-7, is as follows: DVKVTQSSRYLVKRTGEKVFLECVQDMDHENMFWYRQDPGLGLRLIYFSYDVKMKEKGDIPEGYSVSREKKERFSLILESASTNQTSMYLCASSYSRAANYEQYFGPGTRLTVT.

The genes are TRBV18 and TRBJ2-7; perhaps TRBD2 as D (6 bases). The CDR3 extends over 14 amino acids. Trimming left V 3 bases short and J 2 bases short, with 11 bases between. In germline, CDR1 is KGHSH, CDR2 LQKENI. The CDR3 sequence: CASSPRESTYEQYF. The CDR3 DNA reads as TGTGCCAGCTCACCCCGGGAGTCGACCTACGAGCAGTACTTC. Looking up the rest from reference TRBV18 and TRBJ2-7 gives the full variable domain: NAGVMQNPRHLVRRRGQEARLRCSPMKGHSHVYWYRQLPEEGLKFMVYLQKENIIDESGMPKERFSAEFPKEGPSILRIQQVVRGDSAAYFCASSPRESTYEQYFGPGTRLTVT.